The entry below gives a single T cell receptor beta chain sequence along with its context. This sample was included in a study of blood T cell repertoires in COVID-19. Study-level information: In each case, the material was cDNA or gDNA derived from T cells, B-cell-depleted T cells, or PBMCs.

This table comes from immunoSEQ multiplex PCR, and its TCRdb copy is limited to in-frame clones, with some not included. The table shows fewer than 350,000 clones, with about 76% occurring only once. The CDR3 totals 15 residues. Germline loops: CDR1 SGHRS, CDR2 YFSETQ. Trimming took 0 bases from V and 4 from J; bases not matched to a gene: 2. Sequenced input: peripheral blood. The V and J genes are TRBV5-1 and TRBJ2-1, with 9 bases fitting TRBD2. The TCR originated in a woman aged 60-70 years with active or convalescent COVID-19. CDR3 sequence: CASSLVAGEYNEQFF. The CDR3 DNA sequence: TGCGCCAGCAGCTTGGTAGCGGGGGAGTACAATGAGCAGTTCTTC.